This record covers a single TCR beta chain. The data were obtained in a study of blood T cell repertoires in COVID-19. Overall study: Specimens from acute and convalescent COVID-19 originated in the United States, Italy and Spain. PBMCs, B-cell-depleted T cells, or T cells provided the cDNA or gDNA that made up the material.

Original methodology: Estimation of nucleated cell counts was performed using reference gene primer amplification. Generated by immunoSEQ multiplex PCR, the TCRdb table keeps only in-frame clones and is missing some. V, J and clone size are those of that table, while D and trimming were read from the DNA. The top ten clones hold about 14% of a sample with about 280,000 clones, about 85% of them seen once. Sequencing used peripheral blood. The receptor was derived from a human donor in a cohort sampled during active COVID-19.

For the CDR3, the DNA is TGCGCCAGCAGCTTCGCCTTGACTCCTAGCACAGATACGCAGTATTTT. Amino acids: CASSFALTPSTDTQYF. The genes are TRBV5-1 and TRBJ2-3; D not certain. The V and J ends lost 2 bases and 0 bases respectively, with 13 bases between them. The CDR3 sequence is 16 residues long. CDR1 and CDR2 from the germline V gene are SGHRS and YFSETQ.